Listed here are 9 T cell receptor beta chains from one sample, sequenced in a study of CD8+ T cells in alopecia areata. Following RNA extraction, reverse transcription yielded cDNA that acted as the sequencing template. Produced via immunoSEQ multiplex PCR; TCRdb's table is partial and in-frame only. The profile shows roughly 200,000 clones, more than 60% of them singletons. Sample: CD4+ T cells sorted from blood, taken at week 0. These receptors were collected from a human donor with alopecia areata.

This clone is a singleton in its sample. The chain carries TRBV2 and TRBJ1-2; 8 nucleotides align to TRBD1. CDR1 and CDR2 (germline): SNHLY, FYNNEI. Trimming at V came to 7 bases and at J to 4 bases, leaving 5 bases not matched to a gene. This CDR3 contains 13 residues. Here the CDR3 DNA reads TGTGCCAGCACTACTGGACAGGGCTATGGCTACACCTTC. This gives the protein CASTTGQGYGYTF.

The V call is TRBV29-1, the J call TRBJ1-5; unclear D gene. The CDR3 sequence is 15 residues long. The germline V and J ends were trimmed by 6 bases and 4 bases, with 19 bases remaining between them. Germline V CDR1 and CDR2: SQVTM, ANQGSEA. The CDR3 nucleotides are TGCAGCGTAAAAGAGCGTCCGGGAGAAAATCAGCCCCAGCATTTT. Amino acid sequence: CSVKERPGENQPQHF.

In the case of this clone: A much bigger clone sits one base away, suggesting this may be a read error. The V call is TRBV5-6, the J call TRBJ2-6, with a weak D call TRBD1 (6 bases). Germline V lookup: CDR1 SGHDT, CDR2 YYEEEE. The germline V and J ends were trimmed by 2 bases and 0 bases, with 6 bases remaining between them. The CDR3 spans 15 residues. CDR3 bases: TGTGCCAGCAGCTTAGGGGGCTCTGGGGCCAACGTCCTGACTTTC. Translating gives CASSLGGSGANVLTF.

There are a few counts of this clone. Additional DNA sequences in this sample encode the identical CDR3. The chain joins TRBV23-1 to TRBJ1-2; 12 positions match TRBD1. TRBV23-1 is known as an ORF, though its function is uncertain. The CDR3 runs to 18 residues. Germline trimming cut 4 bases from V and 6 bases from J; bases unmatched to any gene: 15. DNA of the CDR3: TGCGCCAGCAGTCGCCCGGGACAGGGGGCGATAAAGGTAGATGGCTACACCTTC. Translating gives CASSRPGQGAIKVDGYTF.

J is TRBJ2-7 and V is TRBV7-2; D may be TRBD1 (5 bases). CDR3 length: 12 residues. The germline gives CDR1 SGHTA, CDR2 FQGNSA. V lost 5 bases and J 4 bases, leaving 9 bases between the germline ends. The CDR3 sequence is CASSDRVYEQYF. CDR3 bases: TGTGCCAGCAGCGACAGAGTGTACGAGCAGTACTTC.

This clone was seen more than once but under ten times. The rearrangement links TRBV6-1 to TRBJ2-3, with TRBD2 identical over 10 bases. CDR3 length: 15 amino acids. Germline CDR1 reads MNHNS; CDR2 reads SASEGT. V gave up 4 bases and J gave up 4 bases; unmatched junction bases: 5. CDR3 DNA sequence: TGTGCCAGCAGTGCTCGGACTAGCGGAGCAGATACGCAGTATTTT. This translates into CASSARTSGADTQYF.

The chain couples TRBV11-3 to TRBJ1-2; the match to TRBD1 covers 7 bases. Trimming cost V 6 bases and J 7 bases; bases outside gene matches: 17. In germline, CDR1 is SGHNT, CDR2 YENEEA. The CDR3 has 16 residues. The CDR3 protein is CASSPGTDYPVGGYTF. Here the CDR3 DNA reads TGTGCCAGCAGTCCCGGGACAGATTACCCCGTGGGTGGCTACACCTTC.

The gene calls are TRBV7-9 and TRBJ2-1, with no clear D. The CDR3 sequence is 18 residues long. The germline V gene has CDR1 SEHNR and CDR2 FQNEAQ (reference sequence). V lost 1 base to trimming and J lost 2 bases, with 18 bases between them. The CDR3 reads CASSLGPGGLLAYNEQFF. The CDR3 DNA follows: TGTGCCAGCAGCTTAGGACCAGGCGGATTATTAGCCTACAATGAGCAGTTCTTC.

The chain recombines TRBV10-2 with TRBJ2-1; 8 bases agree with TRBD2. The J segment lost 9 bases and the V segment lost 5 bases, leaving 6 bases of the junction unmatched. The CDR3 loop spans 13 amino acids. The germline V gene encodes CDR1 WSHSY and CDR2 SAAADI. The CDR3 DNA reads TGCGCCAGCAGTAGGACTAGCAATGCTGAGCAGTTCTTC. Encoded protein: CASSRTSNAEQFF.